This T cell receptor (beta chain) is drawn from a study of early T cells in non-severe SARS-CoV-2 infection. For the study at large: Sequencing of unsorted whole blood was done on bulk RNA, leaving chains unpaired. Findings of the study overall: Private and CD4 specificities were missed by VDJdb matching, which favored anti-spike CD8 responses.

Unique molecular identifiers tagged individual cDNA molecules. TCRdb reprocessed the 5' RACE reads via MiXCR and lists one record per CDR3 protein. The table records 85,000 to 100,000 distinct CDR3 sequences, approximately 16% of them present only once. The CDR3 is 16 amino acids. J gave up 5 bases and V 6 bases, and 12 bases lay outside the gene matches. This clonotype was seen only a few times. The antigen is undetermined. V is TRBV12-3 or TRBV12-4 and J is TRBJ2-1; 8 nucleotides align to TRBD2. The clonotype comes from an adult who was a healthcare worker with PCR-confirmed SARS-CoV-2 infection or an uninfected control (not recorded which). The sample consisted of whole blood. Here the CDR3 DNA reads TGTGCCAGCAGCCAAGTCGGGACTAGGGCCGACAATGAGCAGTTCTTC. Translation: CASSQVGTRADNEQFF.